This TCR beta chain was identified in a study of graft-versus-host responses after intestinal transplantation. At the level of the study: Each of the recipients got a multivisceral, liver-intestinal, or isolated intestinal transplant.

Responders (approximately 200,000, CFSE-labeled) met approximately 200,000 stimulators that were irradiated and violet-dye-labeled. The protocol was immunoSEQ multiplex PCR, while the TCRdb copy is restricted to in-frame clones and leaves out a portion. The sample records more than 15,000 clones, around two fifths being singletons. V was cut by 1 base and J by 2 bases, with 12 bases left in between. The V gene's germline CDR1 is SEHNR and CDR2 FQNEAQ (reference sequence). The CDR3 runs 15 residues. The source was alloreactive CD8+ T cells from a mixed lymphocyte reaction culture, collected before intestinal transplant. Subset described: CFSE-low proliferating T cells sorted from approximately 6-day pre-transplant mixed lymphocyte reaction (GvH or HvG direction). The rearrangement uses TRBV7-9 and TRBJ2-7; D is possibly TRBD1 or TRBD2 (5 bases each). The source of this sequence is a human patient who received an intestinal transplant. CDR3 sequence reads: CASSLVVPGPYEQYF. DNA of the CDR3: TGTGCCAGCAGCTTAGTTGTTCCGGGACCCTACGAGCAGTACTTC.